This TCR beta chain came from a study of T cells in Graves' hyperthyroidism and ophthalmopathy. RNA transcripts provided the source from which TCR beta CDR3 regions were amplified. HTBI primers were used for first-round RT-PCR of the TCR CDR3. TCRdb processed the multiplex PCR reads anew with MiXCR; each CDR3 protein has one entry. Of 500,000 to 600,000 distinct CDR3 sequences in the sample, about 45% were seen once. Patients were excluded because of uncontrolled infection, other autoimmune disease, pregnancy or lactation. Per the germline V gene, CDR1 is DFQATT and CDR2 is SNEGSKA (reference sequence). With 7 bases removed from V and 4 bases from J, the gap between germline ends came to 13 bases. The CDR3 runs 12 residues.

Material: peripheral blood or thyroid tissue (not recorded which). The receptor comes from a woman aged 18 to 35 with Graves' hyperthyroidism. The V call is TRBV20-1, the J call TRBJ1-2; D not certain. CDR3 region: CSEEALGYGYTF. CDR3 nucleotides: TGCAGTGAAGAGGCGCTGGGCTATGGCTACACCTTC.